This T cell receptor (beta chain) was captured in a study of blood T cell repertoires in COVID-19 (dated by TCRdb to the early 2020s). Notes on the research overall: Collaborator samples came from the United States, Italy and Spain and covered acute and convalescent phases of COVID-19. The material from the prospective study consisted of cDNA or gDNA derived from T cells, B-cell-depleted T cells, or PBMCs. Deeply sampled blood TCRbeta repertoires from subjects exposed to, actively infected with, or recovered from COVID-19 were included in the dataset. The repertoires were released in a freely available public database meant as a resource for research on the immune response to SARS-CoV-2. The samples were drawn from two sources: the first 160 participants of the ongoing ImmuneRACE study, and 1,200 or so subjects contributed by 6 global collaborators. A de-identified subject ID, COVID-19 status, age in years and sex were almost always included in the sample metadata. HLA class I and class II types, where available, came from metadata supplied by the sample provider rather than from assay-based typing. Study-wide findings and limitations: The quantity of clinical and demographic metadata differed by source and by participant and was supplied without curation.

Whole blood was collected in K2EDTA tubes by collaborating institutions according to the institutions' own protocols. Collaborator samples were shipped for TCRbeta analysis as frozen whole blood, isolated PBMCs, or DNA extracted from either sample type. About this clone: Its antigen is unknown. No quality values exist for individual bases; no much larger clone is one base distant.

The immunoSEQ Assay, a bias-controlled multiplex PCR, was used to amplify TCRbeta CDR3 regions from genomic DNA. In the authors' own workflow: The number of nucleated cells in each sample was estimated from the amplification of reference gene primers within the assay. Sequence reads were collapsed and filtered to measure the absolute abundance of every unique TCRbeta CDR3 rearrangement. Productive Simpson clonality was computed per sample as the square root of Simpson's diversity index over productive rearrangements. In its TCRdb copy, this immuneACCESS table keeps in-frame sequences only and misses some clones. Where compared with another copy, unresolved V genes explain less than half of these, and the others have no known cause. From that table come the V and J calls and clone size; the DNA was used to work out D and trimming. This sample lists about 91,000 clones; roughly three quarters were detected once. The top ten constitute roughly a tenth of the sample.

The sample comprised peripheral blood. This clonotype originated in an elderly woman with acute or convalescent COVID-19.

The CDR3 protein is CASGSGRGNNEQFF. The nucleotides are TGTGCTAGTGGTTCGGGCAGGGGAAACAATGAGCAGTTCTTC. The chain is encoded by TRBV12-5 joined to TRBJ2-1, with a tentative D gene TRBD1 over 6 matching bases. V sheds 4 bases and J sheds 5 bases, leaving 12 bases between their ends. According to the germline V gene, CDR1 reads LGHNT and CDR2 reads FRNRAP. The CDR3, cysteine through phenylalanine, is 14 amino acids long. Of all the DNA, just the CDR3 is kept, 42 bases in frame from base 1.